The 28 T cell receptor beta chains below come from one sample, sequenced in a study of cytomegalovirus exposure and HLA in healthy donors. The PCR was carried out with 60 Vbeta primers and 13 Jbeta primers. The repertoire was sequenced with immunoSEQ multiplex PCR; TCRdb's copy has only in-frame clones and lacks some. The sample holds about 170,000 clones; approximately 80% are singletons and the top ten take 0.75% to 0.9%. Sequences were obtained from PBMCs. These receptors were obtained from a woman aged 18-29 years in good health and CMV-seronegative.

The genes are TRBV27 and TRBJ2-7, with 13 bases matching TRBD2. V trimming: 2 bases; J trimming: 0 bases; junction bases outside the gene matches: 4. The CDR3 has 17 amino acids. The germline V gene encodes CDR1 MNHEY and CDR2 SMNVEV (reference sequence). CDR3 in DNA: TGTGCCAGCAGTTTAGGACTAGCGGGAGCCACCTCCTACGAGCAGTACTTC. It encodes CASSLGLAGATSYEQYF.

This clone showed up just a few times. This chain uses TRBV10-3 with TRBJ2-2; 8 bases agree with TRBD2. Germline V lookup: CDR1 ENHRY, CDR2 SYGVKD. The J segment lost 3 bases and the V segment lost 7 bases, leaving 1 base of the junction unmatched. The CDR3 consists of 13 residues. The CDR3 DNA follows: TGTGCCATCACCGGGAGGGACACCGGGGAGCTGTTTTTT. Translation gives CAITGRDTGELFF.

DNA of the CDR3: TGTGCCAGCAGCGTAATACCAGGGTACGAGCAGTACTTC. The encoded protein is CASSVIPGYEQYF. The genes are TRBV11-2 and TRBJ2-5; D perhaps matches TRBD1 (5 bases). The end of the DNA aligns better with TRBJ2-7, so the J call may be wrong. Germline V gene sequence: CDR1 SGHAT, CDR2 FQNNGV. This CDR3 region has 13 residues.

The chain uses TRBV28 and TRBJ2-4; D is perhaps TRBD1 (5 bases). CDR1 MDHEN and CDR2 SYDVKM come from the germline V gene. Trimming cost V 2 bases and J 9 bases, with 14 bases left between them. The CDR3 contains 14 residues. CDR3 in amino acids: CASSLHGREGIQYF. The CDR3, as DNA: TGTGCCAGCAGTTTACACGGCAGGGAAGGCATTCAGTACTTC.

CDR3 nucleotide sequence: TGTGCCAGCAGCTTTGGCGGTCGGGGGACTGAAAAACTGTTTTTT. Translation: CASSFGGRGTEKLFF. The chain uses TRBV5-6 and TRBJ1-4; maybe TRBD1 (5 bases). Germline CDR1 SGHDT, CDR2 YYEEEE. V lost 2 bases to trimming and J lost 7 bases, with 15 bases between them. The CDR3 sequence is 15 residues long. The variable domain in full, completed from reference TRBV5-6 and TRBJ1-4, reads DAGVTQSPTHLIKTRGQQVTLRCSPKSGHDTVSWYQQALGQGPQFIFQYYEEEERQRGNFPDRFSGHQFPNYSSELNVNALLLGDSALYLCASSFGGRGTEKLFFGSGTQLSVL.

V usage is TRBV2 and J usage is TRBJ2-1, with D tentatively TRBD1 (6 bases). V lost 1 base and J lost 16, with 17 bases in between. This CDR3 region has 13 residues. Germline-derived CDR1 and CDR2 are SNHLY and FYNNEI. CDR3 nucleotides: TGTGCCAGCAGTGAAGACAGGGTTGGGTCGAGTTTCTTC. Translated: CASSEDRVGSSFF.

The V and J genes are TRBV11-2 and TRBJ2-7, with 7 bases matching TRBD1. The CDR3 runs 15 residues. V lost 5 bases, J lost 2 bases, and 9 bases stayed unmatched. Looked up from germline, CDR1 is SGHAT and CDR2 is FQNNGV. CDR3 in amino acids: CASSIGGRSPYEQYF. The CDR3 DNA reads TGTGCCAGCAGCATAGGGGGCAGGTCCCCCTACGAGCAGTACTTC.

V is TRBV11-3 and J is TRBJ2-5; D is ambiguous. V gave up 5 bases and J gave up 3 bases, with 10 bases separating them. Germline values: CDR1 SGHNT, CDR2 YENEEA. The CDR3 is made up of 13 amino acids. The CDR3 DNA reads TGTGCCAGCAGCCCCCGTCTAGAAGAGACCCAGTACTTC. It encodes CASSPRLEETQYF.

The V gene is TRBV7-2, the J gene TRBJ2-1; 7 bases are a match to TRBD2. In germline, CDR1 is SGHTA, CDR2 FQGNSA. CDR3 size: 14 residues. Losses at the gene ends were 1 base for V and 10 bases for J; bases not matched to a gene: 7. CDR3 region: CASSLELGGGEQFF. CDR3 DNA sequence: TGTGCCAGCAGCTTAGAGTTAGGCGGGGGAGAGCAGTTCTTC. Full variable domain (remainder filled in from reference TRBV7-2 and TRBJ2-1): GAGVSQSPSNKVTEKGKDVELRCDPISGHTALYWYRQSLGQGLEFLIYFQGNSAPDKSGLPSDRFSAERTGGSVSTLTIQRTQQEDSAVYLCASSLELGGGEQFFGPGTRLTVL.

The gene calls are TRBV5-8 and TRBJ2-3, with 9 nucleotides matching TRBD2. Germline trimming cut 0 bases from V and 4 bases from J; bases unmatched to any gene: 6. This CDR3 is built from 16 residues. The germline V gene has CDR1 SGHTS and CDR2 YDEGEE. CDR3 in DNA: TGTGCCAGCAGCTTGGTCGCGGGAGGGCTCGCAGATACGCAGTATTTT. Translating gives CASSLVAGGLADTQYF.

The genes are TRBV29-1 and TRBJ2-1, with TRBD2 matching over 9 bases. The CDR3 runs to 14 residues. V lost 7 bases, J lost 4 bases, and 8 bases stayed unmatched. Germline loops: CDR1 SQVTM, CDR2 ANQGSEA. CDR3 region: CSARQLAGYNEQFF. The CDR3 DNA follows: TGCAGCGCACGGCAGCTAGCGGGGTACAATGAGCAGTTCTTC.

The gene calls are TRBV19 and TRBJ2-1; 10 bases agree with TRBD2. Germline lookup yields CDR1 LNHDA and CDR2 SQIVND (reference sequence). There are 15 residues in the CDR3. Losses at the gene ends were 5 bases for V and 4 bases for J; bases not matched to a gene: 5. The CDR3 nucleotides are TGTGCCAGTAGTTCAGAGCGGGAGGGGTACAATGAGCAGTTCTTC. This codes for CASSSEREGYNEQFF.

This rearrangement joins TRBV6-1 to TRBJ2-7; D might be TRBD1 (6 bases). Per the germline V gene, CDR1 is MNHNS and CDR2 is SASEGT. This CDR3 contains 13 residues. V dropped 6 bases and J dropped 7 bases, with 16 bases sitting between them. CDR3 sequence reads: CASRVTGSGEQYF. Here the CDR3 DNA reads TGTGCCAGCAGGGTAACAGGGTCGGGAGAGCAGTACTTC.

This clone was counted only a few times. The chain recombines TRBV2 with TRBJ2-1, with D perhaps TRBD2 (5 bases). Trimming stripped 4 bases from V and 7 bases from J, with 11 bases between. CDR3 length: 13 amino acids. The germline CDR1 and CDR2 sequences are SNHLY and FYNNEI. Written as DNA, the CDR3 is TGTGCCAGCAGTGTCCGGGGTAATAATGAGCAGTTCTTC. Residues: CASSVRGNNEQFF. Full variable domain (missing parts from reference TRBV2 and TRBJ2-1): EPEVTQTPSHQVTQMGQEVILRCVPISNHLYFYWYRQILGQKVEFLVSFYNNEISEKSEIFDDQFSVERPDGSNFTLKIRSTKLEDSAMYFCASSVRGNNEQFFGPGTRLTVL.

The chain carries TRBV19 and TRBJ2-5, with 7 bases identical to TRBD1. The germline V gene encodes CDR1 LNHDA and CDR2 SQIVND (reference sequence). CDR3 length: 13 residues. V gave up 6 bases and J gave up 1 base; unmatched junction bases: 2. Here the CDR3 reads CASSPGGQETQYF. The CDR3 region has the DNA TGTGCCAGTAGCCCAGGGGGCCAAGAGACCCAGTACTTC.

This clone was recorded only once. CDR3 bases: TGTGCCATCAGTACGGGACAGGAGCCCTACGAGCAGTACTTC. Its translation: CAISTGQEPYEQYF. The chain joins TRBV10-3 to TRBJ2-7; TRBD1 aligns across 8 bases. Per germline, CDR1 ENHRY and CDR2 SYGVKD. This CDR3 has 14 residues. The V and J ends lost 5 bases and 2 bases, in that order; junction bases with no gene match: 5.

This CDR3 is CASSKEPSSYEQYF. CDR3 bases: TGTGCCAGCAGCAAAGAGCCTAGTTCCTACGAGCAGTACTTC. The V and J genes are TRBV21-1 and TRBJ2-7; TRBD2, the table's D call, was not compared with the DNA. TRBV21-1 is given as a pseudogene. This CDR3 comprises 14 residues.

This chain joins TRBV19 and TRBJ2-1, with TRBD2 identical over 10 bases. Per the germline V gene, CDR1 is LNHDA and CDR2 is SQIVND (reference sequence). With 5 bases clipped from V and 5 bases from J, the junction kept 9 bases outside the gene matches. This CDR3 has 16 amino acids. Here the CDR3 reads CASSALAGAENNEQFF. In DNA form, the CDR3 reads TGTGCCAGTAGTGCCCTAGCGGGAGCAGAAAACAATGAGCAGTTCTTC. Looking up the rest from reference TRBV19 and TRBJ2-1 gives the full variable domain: DGGITQSPKYLFRKEGQNVTLSCEQNLNHDAMYWYRQDPGQGLRLIYYSQIVNDFQKGDIAEGYSVSREKKESFPLTVTSAQKNPTAFYLCASSALAGAENNEQFFGPGTRLTVL.

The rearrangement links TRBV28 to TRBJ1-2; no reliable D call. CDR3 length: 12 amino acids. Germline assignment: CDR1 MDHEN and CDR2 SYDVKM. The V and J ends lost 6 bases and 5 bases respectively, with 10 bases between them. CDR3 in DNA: TGTGCCAGCAGCGTCAACCGGTATGGCTACACCTTC. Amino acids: CASSVNRYGYTF.

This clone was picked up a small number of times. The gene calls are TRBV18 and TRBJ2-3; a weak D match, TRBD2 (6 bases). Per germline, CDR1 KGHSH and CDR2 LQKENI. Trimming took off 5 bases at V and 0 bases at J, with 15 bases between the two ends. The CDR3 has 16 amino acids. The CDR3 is CASSGGAGISTDTQYF. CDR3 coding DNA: TGTGCCAGCTCAGGCGGAGCGGGTATAAGCACAGATACGCAGTATTTT.

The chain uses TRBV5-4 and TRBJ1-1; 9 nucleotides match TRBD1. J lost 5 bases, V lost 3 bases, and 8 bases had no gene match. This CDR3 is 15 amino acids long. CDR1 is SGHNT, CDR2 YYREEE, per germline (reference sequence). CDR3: CASSSQGARWTEAFF. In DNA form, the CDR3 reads TGTGCCAGCAGCTCACAGGGGGCCCGGTGGACTGAAGCTTTCTTT.

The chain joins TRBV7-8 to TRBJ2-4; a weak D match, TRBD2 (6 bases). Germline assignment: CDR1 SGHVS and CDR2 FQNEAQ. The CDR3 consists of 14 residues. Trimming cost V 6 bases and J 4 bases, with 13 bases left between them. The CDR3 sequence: CASSSRDLKNIQYF. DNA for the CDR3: TGTGCCAGCAGTTCACGGGACTTAAAAAACATTCAGTACTTC.

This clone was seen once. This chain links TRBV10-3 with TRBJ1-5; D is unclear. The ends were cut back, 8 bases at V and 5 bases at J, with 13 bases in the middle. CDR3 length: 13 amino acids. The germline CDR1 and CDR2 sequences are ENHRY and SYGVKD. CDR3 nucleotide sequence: TGTGCCATCTCGAGCGGTGTCTATCAGCCCCAGCATTTT. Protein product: CAISSGVYQPQHF.

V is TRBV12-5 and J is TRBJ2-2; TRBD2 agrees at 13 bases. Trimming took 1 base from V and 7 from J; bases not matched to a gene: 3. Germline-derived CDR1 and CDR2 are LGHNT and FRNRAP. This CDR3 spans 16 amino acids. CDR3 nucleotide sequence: TGTGCTAGTGGTTTGGGGACTAGCGGGAGCATCGGGGAGCTGTTTTTT. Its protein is CASGLGTSGSIGELFF.

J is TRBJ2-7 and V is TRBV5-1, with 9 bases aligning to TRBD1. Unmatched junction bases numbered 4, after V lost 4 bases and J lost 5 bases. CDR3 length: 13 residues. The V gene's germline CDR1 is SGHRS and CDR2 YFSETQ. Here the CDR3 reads CASSGDRDHEQYF. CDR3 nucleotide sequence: TGCGCCAGCAGCGGGGACAGGGATCACGAGCAGTACTTC.

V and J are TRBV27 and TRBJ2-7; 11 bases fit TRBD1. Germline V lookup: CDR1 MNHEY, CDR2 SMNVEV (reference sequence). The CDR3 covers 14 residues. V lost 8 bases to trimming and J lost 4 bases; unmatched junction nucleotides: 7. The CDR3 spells CASSPGTGGYEQYF. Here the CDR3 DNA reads TGTGCCAGCTCACCCGGGACAGGGGGGTACGAGCAGTACTTC.

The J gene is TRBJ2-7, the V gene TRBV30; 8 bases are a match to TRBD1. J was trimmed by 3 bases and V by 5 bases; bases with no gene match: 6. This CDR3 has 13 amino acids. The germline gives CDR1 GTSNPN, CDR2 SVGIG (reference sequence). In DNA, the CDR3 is TGTGCCTGGGCCCCGGACAGGGACTACGAGCAGTACTTC. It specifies CAWAPDRDYEQYF. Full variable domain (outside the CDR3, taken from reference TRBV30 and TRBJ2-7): SQTIHQWPATLVQPVGSPLSLECTVEGTSNPNLYWYRQAAGRGLQLLFYSVGIGQISSEVPQNLSASRPQDRQFILSSKKLLLSDSGFYLCAWAPDRDYEQYFGPGTRLTVT.

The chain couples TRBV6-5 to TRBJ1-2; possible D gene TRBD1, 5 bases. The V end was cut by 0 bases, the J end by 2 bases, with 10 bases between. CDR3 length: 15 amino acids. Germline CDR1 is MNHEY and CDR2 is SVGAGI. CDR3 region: CASSYSGAGNYGYTF. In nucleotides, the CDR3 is TGTGCCAGCAGTTACTCAGGGGCCGGAAACTATGGCTACACCTTC.